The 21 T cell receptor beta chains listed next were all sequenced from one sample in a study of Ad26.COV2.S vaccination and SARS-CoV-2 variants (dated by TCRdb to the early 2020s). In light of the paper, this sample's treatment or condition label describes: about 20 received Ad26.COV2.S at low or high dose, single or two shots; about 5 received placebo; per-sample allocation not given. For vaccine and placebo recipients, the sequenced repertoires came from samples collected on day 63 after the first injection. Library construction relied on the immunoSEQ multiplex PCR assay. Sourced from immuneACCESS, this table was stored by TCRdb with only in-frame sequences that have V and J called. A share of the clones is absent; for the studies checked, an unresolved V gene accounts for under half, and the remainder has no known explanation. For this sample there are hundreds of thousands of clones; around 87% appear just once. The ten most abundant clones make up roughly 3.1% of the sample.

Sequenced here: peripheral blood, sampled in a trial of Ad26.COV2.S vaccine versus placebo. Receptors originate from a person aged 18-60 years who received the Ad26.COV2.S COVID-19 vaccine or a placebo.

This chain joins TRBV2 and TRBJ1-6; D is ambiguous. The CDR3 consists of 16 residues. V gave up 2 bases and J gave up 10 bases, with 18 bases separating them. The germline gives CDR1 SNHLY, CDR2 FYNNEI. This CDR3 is CASSEKQGMVKSPLHF. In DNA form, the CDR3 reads TGTGCCAGCAGTGAAAAGCAAGGGATGGTTAAATCACCCCTCCACTTT.

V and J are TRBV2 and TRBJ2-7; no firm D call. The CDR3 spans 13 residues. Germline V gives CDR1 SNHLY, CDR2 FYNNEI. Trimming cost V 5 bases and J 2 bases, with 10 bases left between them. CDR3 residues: CASSTTYPYEQYF. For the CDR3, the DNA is TGTGCCAGCAGTACGACTTACCCCTACGAGCAGTACTTC.

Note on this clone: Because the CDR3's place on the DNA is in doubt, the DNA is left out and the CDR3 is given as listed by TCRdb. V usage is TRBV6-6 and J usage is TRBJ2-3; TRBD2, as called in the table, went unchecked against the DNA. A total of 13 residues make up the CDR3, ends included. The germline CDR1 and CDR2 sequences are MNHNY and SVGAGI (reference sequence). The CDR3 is CASILVNGDTQYF.

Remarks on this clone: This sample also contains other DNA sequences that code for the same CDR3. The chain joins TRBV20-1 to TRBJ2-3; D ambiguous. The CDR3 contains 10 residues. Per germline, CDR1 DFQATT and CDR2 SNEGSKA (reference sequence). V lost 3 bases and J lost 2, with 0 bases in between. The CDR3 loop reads CSASTDTQYF. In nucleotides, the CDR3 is TGCAGTGCTAGCACAGATACGCAGTATTTT.

CDR3 sequence reads: CASSIRWQGGYNEQFF. For the CDR3, the DNA is TGTGCCAGCAGCATCAGGTGGCAGGGGGGGTACAATGAGCAGTTCTTC. The V gene is TRBV5-5, the J gene TRBJ2-1; D possibly uses TRBD1 or TRBD2 (7 bases each). In germline, CDR1 is SGHKS, CDR2 YYEKEE (reference sequence). CDR3 size: 16 residues. V lost 4 bases and J lost 4, with 18 bases in between.

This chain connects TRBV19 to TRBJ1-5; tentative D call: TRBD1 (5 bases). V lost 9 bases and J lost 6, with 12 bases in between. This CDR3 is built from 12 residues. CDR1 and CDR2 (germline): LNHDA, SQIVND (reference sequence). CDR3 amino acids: CASPKRGQPQHF. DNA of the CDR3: TGTGCCAGCCCAAAGAGGGGTCAGCCCCAGCATTTT.

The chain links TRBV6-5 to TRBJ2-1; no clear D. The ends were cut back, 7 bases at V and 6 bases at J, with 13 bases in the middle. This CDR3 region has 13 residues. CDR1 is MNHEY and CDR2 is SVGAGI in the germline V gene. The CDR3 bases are TGTGCCAGCACCGCGAGTAGAGGCAATGAGCAGTTCTTC. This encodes CASTASRGNEQFF.

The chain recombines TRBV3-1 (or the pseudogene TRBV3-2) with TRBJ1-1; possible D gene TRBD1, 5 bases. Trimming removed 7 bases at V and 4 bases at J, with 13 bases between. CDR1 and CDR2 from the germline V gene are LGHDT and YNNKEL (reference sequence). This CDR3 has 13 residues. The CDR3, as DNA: TGTGCCAGCACCTTGGGGGACGGCACTGAAGCTTTCTTT. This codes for CASTLGDGTEAFF.

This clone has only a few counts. CDR3 sequence: CASSLAGTGRDSPLHF. The CDR3 DNA reads TGTGCCAGCAGCTTAGCCGGGACAGGGAGGGATTCACCCCTCCACTTT. V gene TRBV7-9 combines with J gene TRBJ1-6; 9 positions match TRBD1. CDR3 length: 16 amino acids. The germline V gene has CDR1 SEHNR and CDR2 FQNEAQ (reference sequence). The V segment lost 0 bases and the J segment 8 bases; nucleotides outside the gene matches: 5.

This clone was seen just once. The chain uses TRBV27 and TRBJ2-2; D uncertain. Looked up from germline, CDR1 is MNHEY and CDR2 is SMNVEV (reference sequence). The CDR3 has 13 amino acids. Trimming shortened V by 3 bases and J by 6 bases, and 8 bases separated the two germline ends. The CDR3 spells CASSFPGAGELFF. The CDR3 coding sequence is TGTGCCAGCAGTTTCCCTGGCGCCGGGGAGCTGTTTTTT.

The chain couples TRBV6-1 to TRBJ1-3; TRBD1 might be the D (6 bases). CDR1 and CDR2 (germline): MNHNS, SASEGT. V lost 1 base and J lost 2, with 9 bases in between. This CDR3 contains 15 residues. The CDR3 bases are TGTGCCAGCAGTGAAGTGGGGGCCGCTGGAAACACCATATATTTT. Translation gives CASSEVGAAGNTIYF.

The CDR3 DNA reads TGTGCCAGCAGTGATACTGCCGGGGGGGACGAGCAGTACTTC. This sequence encodes CASSDTAGGDEQYF. V gene TRBV6-1 combines with J gene TRBJ2-7; 8 nucleotides align to TRBD2. Looked up from germline, CDR1 is MNHNS and CDR2 is SASEGT. The CDR3 totals 14 residues. V lost 3 bases to trimming and J lost 5 bases; unmatched junction nucleotides: 6.

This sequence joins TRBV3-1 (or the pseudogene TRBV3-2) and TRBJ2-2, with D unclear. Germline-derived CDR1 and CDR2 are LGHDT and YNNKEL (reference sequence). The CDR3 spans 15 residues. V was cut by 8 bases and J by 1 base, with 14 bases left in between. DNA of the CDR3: TGTGCCAGCTACGACGGTCCTGGGAACACCGGGGAGCTGTTTTTT. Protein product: CASYDGPGNTGELFF.

The CDR3 DNA is TGCGCCAGCAGCTCAACTAGCGGACTAGCCAAAAACATTCAGTACTTC. As protein: CASSSTSGLAKNIQYF. This rearrangement joins TRBV5-1 to TRBJ2-4; 8 positions agree with TRBD2. The CDR3 is made up of 16 amino acids. Trimming cost V 3 bases and J 0 bases; bases outside gene matches: 5. The germline gives CDR1 SGHRS, CDR2 YFSETQ.

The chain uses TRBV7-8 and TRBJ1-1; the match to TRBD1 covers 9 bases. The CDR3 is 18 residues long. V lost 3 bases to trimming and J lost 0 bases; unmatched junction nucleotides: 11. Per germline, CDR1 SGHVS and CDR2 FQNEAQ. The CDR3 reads CASSFRDRDHNMNTEAFF. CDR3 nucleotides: TGTGCCAGCAGCTTCCGGGACAGGGACCATAACATGAACACTGAAGCTTTCTTT.

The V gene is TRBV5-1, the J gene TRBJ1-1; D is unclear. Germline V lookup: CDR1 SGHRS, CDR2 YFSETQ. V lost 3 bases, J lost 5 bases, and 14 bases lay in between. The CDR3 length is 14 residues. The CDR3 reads CASSYEALVTEAFF. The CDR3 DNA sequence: TGCGCCAGCAGCTACGAGGCCCTGGTAACTGAAGCTTTCTTT.

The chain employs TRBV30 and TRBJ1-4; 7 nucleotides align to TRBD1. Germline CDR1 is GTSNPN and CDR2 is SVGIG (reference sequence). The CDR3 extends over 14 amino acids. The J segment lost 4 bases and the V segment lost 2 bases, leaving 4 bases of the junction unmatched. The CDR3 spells CAWSSGGYNEKLFF. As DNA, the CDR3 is TGTGCCTGGAGTTCAGGGGGATATAATGAAAAACTGTTTTTT.

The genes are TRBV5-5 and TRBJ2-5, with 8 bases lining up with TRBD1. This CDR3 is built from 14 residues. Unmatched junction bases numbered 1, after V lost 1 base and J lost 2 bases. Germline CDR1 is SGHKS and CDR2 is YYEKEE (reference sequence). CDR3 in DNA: TGTGCCAGCAGCTTGTGGACAGGGCAAGAGACCCAGTACTTC. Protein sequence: CASSLWTGQETQYF.

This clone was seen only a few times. CDR3 DNA sequence: TGTGCCAGCAGTCCGAGGACAGGGAAGCTTAGCAATCAGCCCCAGCATTTT. Its translation is CASSPRTGKLSNQPQHF. This chain connects TRBV6-6 to TRBJ1-5, with 8 nucleotides matching TRBD1. CDR1 and CDR2 (germline): MNHNY, SVGAGI (reference sequence). CDR3 length equals 17 residues. Trimming took 5 bases from V and 0 from J; bases not matched to a gene: 9.

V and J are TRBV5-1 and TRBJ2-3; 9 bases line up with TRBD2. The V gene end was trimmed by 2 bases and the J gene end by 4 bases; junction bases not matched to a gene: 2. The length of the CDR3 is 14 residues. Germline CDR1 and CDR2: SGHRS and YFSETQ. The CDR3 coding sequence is TGCGCCAGCAGCTTCCTAGCGGGATCAGATACGCAGTATTTT. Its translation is CASSFLAGSDTQYF.

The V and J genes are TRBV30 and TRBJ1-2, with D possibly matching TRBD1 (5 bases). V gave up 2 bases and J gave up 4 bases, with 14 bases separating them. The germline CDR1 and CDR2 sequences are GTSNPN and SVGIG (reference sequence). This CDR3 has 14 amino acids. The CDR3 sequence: CAWSSTGLLYGYTF. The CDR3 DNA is TGTGCCTGGAGTTCAACAGGCCTTCTCTATGGCTACACCTTC.